This TCR beta chain was recovered during a study of beta chain features in type 1 diabetes. Findings and limits, study-wide: The naive, central memory and Treg TCRB repertoires of patients appeared to be more similar to one another than those of healthy donors. Among all four CD4+ subsets, Type 1 diabetes patients had TCRB CDR3s that were moderately but significantly shorter.

Reverse transcription of all isolated RNA meant that expressed TCRB transcripts were sequenced. Some clones are missing from TCRdb's copy, which holds only in-frame ones; the method was immunoSEQ multiplex PCR. The sample has over 300,000 clones, approximately 9.7% seen once. In this sample, this clone turned up a few times. No antigen is known for it. Via CD45RO/CCR7/CD25/CD127/CD95/CD27, cells of the CD4+ naive, central memory, regulatory and stem cell-like memory subsets were sorted. All of the sorted populations showed purity greater than 95%. This TCR came from a young man with type 1 diabetes. Material: central memory CD4+ T cells from blood.

CDR3 sequence reads: CASTGYGKDSGSPLHF. The CDR3 nucleotides are TGTGCCAGCACAGGGTACGGAAAGGACTCTGGTTCACCCCTCCACTTT. The chain couples TRBV2 to TRBJ1-6, with a tentative D call TRBD1 (5 bases). CDR3 length: 16 residues. The V gene lost 7 bases and the J gene lost 9 bases, with 22 bases spanning the gap. Germline V CDR1 and CDR2: SNHLY, FYNNEI.